The 21 T cell receptor beta chains below were found in one sample sequenced in a study of early T cells in non-severe SARS-CoV-2 infection. TCRdb processed the 5' RACE reads anew with MiXCR; each CDR3 protein has one entry. The sample lists about 27,000 distinct CDR3 sequences; around 5.4% were seen once. Input material: whole blood. All receptors come from an adult who was a healthcare worker with PCR-confirmed SARS-CoV-2 infection or an uninfected control (not recorded which).

This clonotype has a count of ten or more. The rearrangement links TRBV19 to TRBJ1-2, with D possibly TRBD1 on 6 matching bases. With 4 bases removed from V and 3 bases from J, the gap between germline ends came to 6 bases. Germline V gene lookup returns CDR1 LNHDA and CDR2 SQIVND (reference sequence). This CDR3 is 12 amino acids long. The CDR3, as DNA: TGTGCCAGTAGTAACAGGGACTATGGCTACACCTTC. Residues: CASSNRDYGYTF.

This clonotype was found a few times. Written as DNA, the CDR3 is TGTGCCAGCAGCCCGGGACTAACCCATGAGCAGTTCTTC. It specifies CASSPGLTHEQFF. This chain joins TRBV7-2 and TRBJ2-1; 7 nucleotides match TRBD2. The CDR3 runs 13 residues. V shed 5 bases and J 8 bases; nucleotides not matched to a gene: 6. Germline CDR1 is SGHTA and CDR2 is FQGNSA.

This clonotype appeared a few times. The chain has TRBV5-1 and TRBJ2-3; D gene uncertain. V gave up 2 bases and J gave up 4 bases, with 14 bases separating them. CDR1 is SGHRS and CDR2 is YFSETQ in the germline V gene. The CDR3 length is 15 residues. CDR3 protein: CASSFRPDHPDTQYF. The CDR3 nucleotides read TGCGCCAGCAGCTTTAGGCCGGACCATCCAGATACGCAGTATTTT.

By proportion, this clonotype is medium-sized (0.01 to 0.1%). V usage is TRBV5-4 and J usage is TRBJ1-1; TRBD1 matches at 7 bases. This CDR3 region has 15 residues. Germline V gene sequence: CDR1 SGHNT, CDR2 YYREEE (reference sequence). V lost 3 bases to trimming and J lost 6 bases; unmatched junction nucleotides: 11. CDR3 sequence reads: CASSSPRGSGAEAFF. The CDR3 DNA is TGTGCCAGCAGCTCGCCCAGGGGGTCGGGGGCTGAAGCTTTCTTT.

Written as DNA, the CDR3 is TGCAGCGTTGAAGGTCCCGGCGGGGGGACCCAGTACTTC. Translating gives CSVEGPGGGTQYF. The rearrangement joins TRBV29-1 to TRBJ2-5, with 7 bases fitting TRBD2. After removal of 1 base from V and 7 bases from J, the junction contained 6 bases not matched to a gene. This CDR3 is 13 amino acids long. CDR1 and CDR2 from the germline V gene are SQVTM and ANQGSEA.

This clonotype appeared a few times. This chain joins TRBV28 and TRBJ2-5; no clear D gene. The V end was cut by 3 bases, the J end by 5 bases, with 4 bases between. The CDR3 consists of 11 residues. Germline CDR1 is MDHEN and CDR2 is SYDVKM. The CDR3 spells CASSLSETQYF. The CDR3 DNA is TGTGCCAGCAGTTTGAGCGAGACCCAGTACTTC.

A few counts support this clonotype. The rearrangement joins TRBV7-8 to TRBJ2-7; D is possibly TRBD2 (5 bases). There are 12 residues in the CDR3. Trimming removed 4 bases from V and 12 bases from J, with 16 bases in between. Per the germline V gene, CDR1 is SGHVS and CDR2 is FQNEAQ. CDR3 sequence: CASSSDSRLGYF. CDR3 bases: TGTGCCAGCAGCTCGGACTCCCGTTTGGGGTACTTC.

The genes are TRBV10-1 and TRBJ2-3, with D tentatively TRBD2 (5 bases). The CDR3 sequence is 13 residues long. Germline values: CDR1 WNHNN, CDR2 SYGVQD (reference sequence). V gave up 8 bases and J gave up 2 bases, with 11 bases separating them. The CDR3 region is CASQEGFTDTQYF. CDR3 DNA sequence: TGCGCCAGCCAAGAGGGCTTCACAGATACGCAGTATTTT.

This clonotype was counted a few times. The chain combines TRBV4-1 with TRBJ2-2; D is uncertain. CDR3 length: 14 residues. Trimming removed 1 base from V and 4 bases from J, with 7 bases in between. Germline lookup yields CDR1 MGHRA and CDR2 YSYEKL. CDR3 region: CASSQVWVTGELFF. In DNA, the CDR3 is TGCGCCAGCAGCCAAGTTTGGGTCACCGGGGAGCTGTTTTTT.

The V call is TRBV7-9, the J call TRBJ2-6; unclear D gene. There are 11 residues in the CDR3. Per germline, CDR1 SEHNR and CDR2 FQNEAQ (reference sequence). V lost 8 bases, J lost 1 base, and 0 bases lay in between. The CDR3 coding sequence is TGTGCCAGCTCTGGGGCCAACGTCCTGACTTTC. Residues: CASSGANVLTF.

This clonotype was seen repeatedly, ten times or more. The chain couples TRBV12-3 or TRBV12-4 to TRBJ1-5; a possible D gene is TRBD1 (6 bases). The CDR3 extends over 13 amino acids. Trimming left V 6 bases short and J 7 bases short, with 13 bases between. The CDR3 DNA reads TGTGCCAGCAGCCTGCTAGGGGGGCAGCCCCAGCATTTT. Its translation: CASSLLGGQPQHF.

The rearrangement uses TRBV6-2 or TRBV6-3 and TRBJ1-1; no definite D call. This CDR3 is 13 amino acids long. V was clipped by 4 bases and J by 0 bases, with 6 bases between them. Germline V CDR1 and CDR2: MNHEY, SVGEGT. The DNA of the CDR3 is TGTGCCAGCAGTTCGCCCGTGAACACTGAAGCTTTCTTT. Its protein is CASSSPVNTEAFF.

This clonotype is labeled medium-sized. The V and J genes are TRBV27 and TRBJ1-4, with 7 positions matching TRBD1. J gave up 7 bases and V 5 bases, and 10 bases lay outside the gene matches. The CDR3 is made up of 15 amino acids. Looked up from germline, CDR1 is MNHEY and CDR2 is SMNVEV (reference sequence). CDR3 bases: TGTGCCAGCAGTCCCTTGCAGGGGGAGGCTGAAAAACTGTTTTTT. Translated, it gives CASSPLQGEAEKLFF.

Concerning this clonotype itself: A read error may be the cause here, since a much bigger clone is one base away. V is TRBV19 and J is TRBJ1-2; D may be TRBD1 (5 bases). CDR3 length equals 15 residues. Germline values: CDR1 LNHDA, CDR2 SQIVND (reference sequence). CDR3 bases: TGTGCCAGTAGTATAGCCCGGACAAGCTCCCTCGGCTGCACCTTC. Protein product: CASSIARTSSLGCTF.

This clonotype came up many times. This sequence joins TRBV6-6 and TRBJ2-1; D possibly corresponds to TRBD1 (6 bases). The CDR3 length is 14 residues. Trimming removed 1 base from V and 6 bases from J, with 10 bases in between. CDR1 is MNHNY, CDR2 SVGAGI, per germline (reference sequence). The CDR3 here is CASSYFGQINEQFF. In DNA form, the CDR3 reads TGTGCCAGCAGTTACTTCGGACAGATCAATGAGCAGTTCTTC.

This clonotype was detected ten times or more. The chain employs TRBV6-6 and TRBJ2-2; D is perhaps TRBD1 (5 bases). Germline loops: CDR1 MNHNY, CDR2 SVGAGI (reference sequence). This CDR3 region has 16 residues. The ends were cut back, 2 bases at V and 6 bases at J, with 16 bases in the middle. The CDR3 DNA sequence: TGTGCCAGCAGTTACCTCACCACAGGTTCCGCCGGGGAGCTGTTTTTT. Translated: CASSYLTTGSAGELFF.

In its sample, this clonotype was seen many times. The genes are TRBV10-1 and TRBJ2-1; 11 nucleotides match TRBD2. Per germline, CDR1 WNHNN and CDR2 SYGVQD (reference sequence). CDR3 length equals 15 residues. J lost 10 bases, V lost 4 bases, and 9 bases had no gene match. The CDR3 DNA reads as TGCGCCAGCAGTGCCCTCACTAGCGGGAGAGGCGAGCAGTTCTTC. Protein product: CASSALTSGRGEQFF.

This clonotype occurred many times. The V gene is TRBV7-2, the J gene TRBJ2-7, with D possibly called TRBD1 or TRBD2 (6 bases each). The germline gives CDR1 SGHTA, CDR2 FQGNSA. V was clipped by 5 bases and J by 7 bases, with 15 bases between them. CDR3 length: 13 amino acids. The CDR3 is CASSPVGGREQYF. In DNA, the CDR3 is TGTGCCAGCAGCCCCGTTGGGGGGCGTGAGCAGTACTTC.

This clonotype occurred many times. The CDR3 DNA sequence: TGTGCCAGCAGCTTAGCGGGCAGGGGGCTTGGAAACACCATATATTTT. Encoded protein: CASSLAGRGLGNTIYF. The chain employs TRBV7-2 and TRBJ1-3; 8 positions match TRBD1. The CDR3 contains 16 residues. The trim removed 0 bases at V and 3 bases at J, leaving 4 bases unmatched. Germline loops: CDR1 SGHTA, CDR2 FQGNSA. Drawing the rest from reference TRBV7-2 and TRBJ1-3, the complete variable domain is GAGVSQSPSNKVTEKGKDVELRCDPISGHTALYWYRQSLGQGLEFLIYFQGNSAPDKSGLPSDRFSAERTGGSVSTLTIQRTQQEDSAVYLCASSLAGRGLGNTIYFGEGSWLTVV.

This clonotype was counted between two and nine times. V and J are TRBV29-1 and TRBJ1-1; no definite D call. V was pared by 8 bases and J by 1 base, with 11 bases between. The germline gives CDR1 SQVTM, CDR2 ANQGSEA. The CDR3 totals 12 residues. CDR3 residues: CSLKTTNTEAFF. CDR3 nucleotide sequence: TGCAGCCTCAAGACCACGAACACTGAAGCTTTCTTT.

This clonotype occurred a few times. The chain carries TRBV7-2 and TRBJ2-6, with D perhaps matching TRBD2 (5 bases). The CDR3 has 16 residues. V shed 2 bases and J shed 2 bases, with 10 bases lying between them. Germline values: CDR1 SGHTA, CDR2 FQGNSA. CDR3 nucleotides: TGTGCCAGCAGCTTACAATGGGGAGCTGGGGCCAACGTCCTGACTTTC. Its protein is CASSLQWGAGANVLTF.